The present TCR beta chain was sequenced within a study of CDR3 diversity in severe acne. TCRdb re-called the PCR reads through MiXCR, storing one row per CDR3 protein. The sample lists some 90,000 distinct CDR3 sequences, 48% occurring once. Germline loops: CDR1 LNHDA, CDR2 SQIVND (reference sequence). This CDR3 comprises 16 residues. V dropped 3 bases and J dropped 2; count of bases not matched to a gene: 7. Sequences were obtained from blood. The rearrangement uses TRBV19 and TRBJ2-7, with 10 positions matching TRBD2. The clonotype was recovered from a male donor in good health, serving as a control. The CDR3 DNA follows: TGTGCCAGTAGTATCGGGACTAGCGCGTACACCTACGAGCAGTACTTC. It is translated as CASSIGTSAYTYEQYF.